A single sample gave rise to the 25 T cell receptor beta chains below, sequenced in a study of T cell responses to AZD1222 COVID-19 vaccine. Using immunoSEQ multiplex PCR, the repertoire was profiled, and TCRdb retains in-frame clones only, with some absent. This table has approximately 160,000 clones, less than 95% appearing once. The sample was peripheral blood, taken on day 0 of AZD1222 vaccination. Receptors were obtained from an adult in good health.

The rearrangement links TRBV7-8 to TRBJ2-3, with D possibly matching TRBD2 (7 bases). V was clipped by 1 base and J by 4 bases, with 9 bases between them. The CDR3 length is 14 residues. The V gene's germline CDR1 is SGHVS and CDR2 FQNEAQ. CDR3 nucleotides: TGTGCCAGCAGCTTAGAGGGGGGGGCAGATACGCAGTATTTT. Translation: CASSLEGGADTQYF.

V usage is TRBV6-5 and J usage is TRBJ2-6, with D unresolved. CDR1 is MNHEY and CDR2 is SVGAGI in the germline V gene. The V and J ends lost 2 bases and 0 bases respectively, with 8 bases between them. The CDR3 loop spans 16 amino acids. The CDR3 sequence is CASSYMWGSGANVLTF. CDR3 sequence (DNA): TGTGCCAGCAGTTACATGTGGGGCTCTGGGGCCAACGTCCTGACTTTC.

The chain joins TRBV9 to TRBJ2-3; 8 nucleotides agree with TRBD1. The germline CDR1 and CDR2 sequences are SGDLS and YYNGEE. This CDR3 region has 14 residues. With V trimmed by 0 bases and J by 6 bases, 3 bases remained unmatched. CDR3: CASSVGTGGDTQYF. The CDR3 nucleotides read TGTGCCAGCAGCGTAGGTACAGGGGGGGATACGCAGTATTTT.

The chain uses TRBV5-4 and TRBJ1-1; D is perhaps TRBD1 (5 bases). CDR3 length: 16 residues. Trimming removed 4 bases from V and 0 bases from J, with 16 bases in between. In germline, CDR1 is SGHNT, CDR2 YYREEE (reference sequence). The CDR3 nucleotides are TGTGCCAGCAGCCCGCCCGGGGGACTCATGAACACTGAAGCTTTCTTT. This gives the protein CASSPPGGLMNTEAFF.

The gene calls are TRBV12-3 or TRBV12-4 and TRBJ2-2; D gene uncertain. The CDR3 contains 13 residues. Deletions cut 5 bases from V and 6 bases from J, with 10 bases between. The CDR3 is CASSLRGSGELFF. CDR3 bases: TGTGCCAGCAGTCTCCGTGGTTCCGGGGAGCTGTTTTTT.

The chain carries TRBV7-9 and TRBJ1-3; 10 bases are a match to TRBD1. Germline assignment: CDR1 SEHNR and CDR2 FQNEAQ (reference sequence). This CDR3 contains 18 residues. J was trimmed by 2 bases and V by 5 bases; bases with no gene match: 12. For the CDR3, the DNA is TGTGCCAGCAGCGCGACAGGGGGCTACTCTTGGGCTGGAAACACCATATATTTT. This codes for CASSATGGYSWAGNTIYF. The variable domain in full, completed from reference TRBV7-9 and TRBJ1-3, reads DTGVSQNPRHKITKRGQNVTFRCDPISEHNRLYWYRQTLGQGPEFLTYFQNEAQLEKSRLLSDRFSAERPKGSFSTLEIQRTEQGDSAMYLCASSATGGYSWAGNTIYFGEGSWLTVV.

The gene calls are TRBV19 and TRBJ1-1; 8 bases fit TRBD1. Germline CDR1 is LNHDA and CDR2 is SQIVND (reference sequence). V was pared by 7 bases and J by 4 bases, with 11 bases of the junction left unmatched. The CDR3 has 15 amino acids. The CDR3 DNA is TGTGCCAGTAACCTAGGGCAGGGGGCATTCACTGAAGCTTTCTTT. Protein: CASNLGQGAFTEAFF.

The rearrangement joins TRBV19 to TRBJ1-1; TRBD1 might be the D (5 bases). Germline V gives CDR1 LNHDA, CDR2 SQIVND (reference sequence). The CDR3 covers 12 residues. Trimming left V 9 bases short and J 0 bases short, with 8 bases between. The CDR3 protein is CASGTLNTEAFF. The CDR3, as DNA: TGTGCCAGCGGGACGCTGAACACTGAAGCTTTCTTT. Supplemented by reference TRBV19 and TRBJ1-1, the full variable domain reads DGGITQSPKYLFRKEGQNVTLSCEQNLNHDAMYWYRQDPGQGLRLIYYSQIVNDFQKGDIAEGYSVSREKKESFPLTVTSAQKNPTAFYLCASGTLNTEAFFGQGTRLTVV.

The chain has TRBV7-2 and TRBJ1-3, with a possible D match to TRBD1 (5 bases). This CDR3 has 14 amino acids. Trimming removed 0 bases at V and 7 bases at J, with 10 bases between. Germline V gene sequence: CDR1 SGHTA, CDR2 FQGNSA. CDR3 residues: CASSLAQGRNTIYF. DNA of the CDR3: TGTGCCAGCAGCTTAGCGCAGGGTAGGAACACCATATATTTT.

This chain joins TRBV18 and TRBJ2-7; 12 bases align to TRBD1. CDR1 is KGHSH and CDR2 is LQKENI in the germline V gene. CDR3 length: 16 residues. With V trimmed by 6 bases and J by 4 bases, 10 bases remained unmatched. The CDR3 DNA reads TGTGCCAGCTCCCCTAAGGGACAGGGGGCTTTATACGAGCAGTACTTC. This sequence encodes CASSPKGQGALYEQYF.

CDR3 nucleotide sequence: TGTGCCACCAGTGATTTGGACGGAGGGCAAGAGACCCAGTACTTC. The encoded protein is CATSDLDGGQETQYF. The rearrangement links TRBV24-1 to TRBJ2-5; tentative D call: TRBD2 (6 bases). CDR1 and CDR2 (germline): KGHDR, SFDVKD. V shed 0 bases and J shed 2 bases, with 9 bases lying between them. The CDR3 contains 15 residues.

In DNA form, the CDR3 reads TGTGCCAGCAGTTACCTACAGGGGAATGAGCAGTTCTTC. Translated: CASSYLQGNEQFF. The chain uses TRBV6-5 and TRBJ2-1; 7 nucleotides match TRBD1. This CDR3 is built from 13 residues. Germline loops: CDR1 MNHEY, CDR2 SVGAGI. After removal of 2 bases from V and 7 bases from J, the junction contained 2 bases not matched to a gene.

Written as DNA, the CDR3 is TGTGCCAGCAGTGAGGGGGCCAATCAGCCCCAGCATTTT. Translation gives CASSEGANQPQHF. This chain joins TRBV6-4 and TRBJ1-5, with TRBD1 as a possible D gene (6 bases). The CDR3 length is 13 residues. The germline CDR1 and CDR2 sequences are MRHNA and SNTAGT. V gave up 3 bases and J gave up 3 bases, with 6 bases separating them.

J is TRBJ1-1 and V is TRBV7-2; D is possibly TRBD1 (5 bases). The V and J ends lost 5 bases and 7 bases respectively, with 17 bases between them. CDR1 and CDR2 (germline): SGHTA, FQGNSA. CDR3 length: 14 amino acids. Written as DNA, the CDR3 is TGTGCCAGCAGCCGCATCGCGACAGCCAATGAAGCTTTCTTT. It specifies CASSRIATANEAFF.

The CDR3 nucleotides read TGCGCCAGCAGCCTCCTACAGGGCTACGAGCAGTACTTC. Its protein is CASSLLQGYEQYF. The rearrangement joins TRBV5-1 to TRBJ2-7; TRBD1 might be the D (6 bases). The CDR3 runs to 13 residues. Trimming shortened V by 4 bases and J by 3 bases, and 11 bases separated the two germline ends. The germline CDR1 and CDR2 sequences are SGHRS and YFSETQ.

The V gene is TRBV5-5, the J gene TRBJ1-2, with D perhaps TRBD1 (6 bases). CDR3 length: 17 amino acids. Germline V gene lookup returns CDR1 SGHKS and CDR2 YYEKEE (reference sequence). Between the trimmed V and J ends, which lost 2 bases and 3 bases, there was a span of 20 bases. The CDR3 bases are TGTGCCAGCAGCTTCCGCCGGTCGGGGGCCCCTGACTATGGCTACACCTTC. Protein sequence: CASSFRRSGAPDYGYTF.

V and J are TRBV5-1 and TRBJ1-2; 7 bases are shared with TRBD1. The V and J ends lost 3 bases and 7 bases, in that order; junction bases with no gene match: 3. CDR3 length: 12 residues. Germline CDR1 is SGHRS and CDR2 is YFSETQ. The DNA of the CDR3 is TGCGCCAGCAGCTGGGACAGCTCTGGCTACACCTTC. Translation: CASSWDSSGYTF. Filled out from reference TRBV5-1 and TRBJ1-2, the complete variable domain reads KAGVTQTPRYLIKTRGQQVTLSCSPISGHRSVSWYQQTPGQGLQFLFEYFSETQRNKGNFPGRFSGRQFSNSRSEMNVSTLELGDSALYLCASSWDSSGYTFGSGTRLTVV.

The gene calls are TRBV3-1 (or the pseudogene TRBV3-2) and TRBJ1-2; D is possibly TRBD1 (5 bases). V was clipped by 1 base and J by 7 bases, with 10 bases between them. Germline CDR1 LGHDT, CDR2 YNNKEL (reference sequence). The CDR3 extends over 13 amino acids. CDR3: CASSQGGVSGYTF. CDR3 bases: TGTGCCAGCAGCCAAGGGGGGGTCTCTGGCTACACCTTC.

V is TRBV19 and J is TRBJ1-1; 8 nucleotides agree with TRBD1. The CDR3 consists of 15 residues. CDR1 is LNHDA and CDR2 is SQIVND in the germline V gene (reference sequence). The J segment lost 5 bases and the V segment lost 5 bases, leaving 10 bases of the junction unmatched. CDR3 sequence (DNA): TGTGCCAGTAGTCCCAGGGGGCGAGCGGGGACTGAAGCTTTCTTT. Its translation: CASSPRGRAGTEAFF.

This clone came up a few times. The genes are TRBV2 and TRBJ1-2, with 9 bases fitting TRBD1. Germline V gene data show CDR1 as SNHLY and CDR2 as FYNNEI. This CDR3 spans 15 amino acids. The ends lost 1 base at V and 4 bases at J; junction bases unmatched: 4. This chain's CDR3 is CASSEEQGAVYGYTF. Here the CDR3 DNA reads TGTGCCAGCAGTGAAGAACAGGGGGCTGTCTATGGCTACACCTTC.

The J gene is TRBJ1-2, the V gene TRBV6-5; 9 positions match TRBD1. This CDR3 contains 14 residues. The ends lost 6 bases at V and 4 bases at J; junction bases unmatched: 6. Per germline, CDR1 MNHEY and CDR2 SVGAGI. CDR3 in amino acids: CASRRRDRAYGYTF. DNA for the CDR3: TGTGCCAGCAGACGCCGGGACAGGGCCTATGGCTACACCTTC.

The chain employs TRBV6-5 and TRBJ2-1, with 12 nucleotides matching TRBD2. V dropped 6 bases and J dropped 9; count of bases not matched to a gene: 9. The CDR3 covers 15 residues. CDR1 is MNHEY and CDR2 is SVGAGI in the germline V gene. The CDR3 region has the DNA TGTGCCAGCAGCCCCCCTAGCGGGGGGGCGGGTGAGCAGTTCTTC. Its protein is CASSPPSGGAGEQFF.

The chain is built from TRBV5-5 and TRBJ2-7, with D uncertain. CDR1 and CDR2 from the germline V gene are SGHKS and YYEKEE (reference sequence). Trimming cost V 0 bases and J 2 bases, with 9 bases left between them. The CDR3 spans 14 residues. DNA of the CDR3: TGTGCCAGCAGCTTGGAATTCGGACCCTACGAGCAGTACTTC. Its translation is CASSLEFGPYEQYF.

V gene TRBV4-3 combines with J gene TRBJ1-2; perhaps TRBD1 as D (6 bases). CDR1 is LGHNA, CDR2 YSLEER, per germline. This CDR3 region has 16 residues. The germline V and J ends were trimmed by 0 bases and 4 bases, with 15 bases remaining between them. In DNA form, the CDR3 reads TGCGCCAGCAGCCAAGATCTGCCAGGGGACACCTATGGCTACACCTTC. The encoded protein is CASSQDLPGDTYGYTF.

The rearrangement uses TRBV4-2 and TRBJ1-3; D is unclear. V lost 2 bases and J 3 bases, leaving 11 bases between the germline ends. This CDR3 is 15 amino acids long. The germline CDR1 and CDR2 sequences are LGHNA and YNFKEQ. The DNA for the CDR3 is TGTGCCAGCAGCCAATCCGACGGTAGTGGAAACACCATATATTTT. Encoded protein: CASSQSDGSGNTIYF.